Each of the 3 T cell receptor beta chains below was sequenced from the same sample in a study of shared clonotypes between healthy human individuals. Assay used: immunoSEQ multiplex PCR; TCRdb lists only in-frame clones, some missing. Here the sample spans around 2.1 million clones, 90% to 96% being singletons. Sequenced: naive CD4+ T cells sorted from blood. Subset: CD45RA+ positively selected. The receptors were sampled from a man aged 18 to 30 in good health.

CDR3 in amino acids: CASSRLKGVPGQGMKNNYGYTF. The CDR3 DNA reads TGTGCCAGCAGCCGGTTGAAAGGGGTACCGGGACAGGGAATGAAGAATAACTATGGCTACACCTTC. J is TRBJ1-2 and V is TRBV2, with 9 bases identical to TRBD1. V trimming: 6 bases; J trimming: 1 base; junction bases outside the gene matches: 27. Germline CDR1 SNHLY, CDR2 FYNNEI. CDR3 length equals 22 residues.

The chain combines TRBV5-1 with TRBJ2-3, with 14 bases fitting TRBD2. The length of the CDR3 is 16 residues. Trimming removed 4 bases from V and 5 bases from J; junction bases left unmatched: 6. Germline CDR1 reads SGHRS; CDR2 reads YFSETQ. This CDR3 reads CASSGGLAGVIDTQYF. CDR3 sequence (DNA): TGCGCCAGCAGCGGGGGACTAGCGGGAGTTATAGATACGCAGTATTTT. Full variable domain (rest looked up from reference TRBV5-1 and TRBJ2-3): KAGVTQTPRYLIKTRGQQVTLSCSPISGHRSVSWYQQTPGQGLQFLFEYFSETQRNKGNFPGRFSGRQFSNSRSEMNVSTLELGDSALYLCASSGGLAGVIDTQYFGPGTRLTVL.

V is TRBV13 and J is TRBJ2-2, with D possibly matching TRBD1 (5 bases). The CDR3 runs to 15 residues. Germline CDR1 reads PRHDT; CDR2 reads FYEKMQ (reference sequence). Deletions cut 2 bases from V and 5 bases from J, with 12 bases between. The CDR3 here is CASSLQGGETGELFF. The CDR3 coding sequence is TGTGCCAGCAGCTTACAGGGTGGGGAAACCGGGGAGCTGTTTTTT.